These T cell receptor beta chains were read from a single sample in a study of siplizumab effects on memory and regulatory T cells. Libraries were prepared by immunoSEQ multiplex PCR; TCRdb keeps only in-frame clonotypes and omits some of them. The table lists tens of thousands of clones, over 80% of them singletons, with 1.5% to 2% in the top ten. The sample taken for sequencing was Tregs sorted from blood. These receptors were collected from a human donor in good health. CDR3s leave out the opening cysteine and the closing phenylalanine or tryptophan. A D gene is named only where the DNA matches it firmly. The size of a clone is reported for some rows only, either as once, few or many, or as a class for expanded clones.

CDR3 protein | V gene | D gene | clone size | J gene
ASRRDAMNTEAF | TRBV7-9 | NA | NA | TRBJ1-1
ASSQGGVEQY | TRBV14 | NA | NA | TRBJ2-7
ASSSRLTGGGHTQY | TRBV19 | TRBD1 | NA | TRBJ2-3
ASSSGQGLYQETQY | TRBV7-6 | TRBD1 | NA | TRBJ2-5
ASSFDRDTGELF | TRBV7-3 | NA | once | TRBJ2-2
ASSRGPGGREQY | TRBV5-1 | NA | NA | TRBJ2-7
ASSLGGAIGPQH | TRBV27 | NA | NA | TRBJ1-5
ASSLSGGTPEQF | TRBV7-3 | TRBD2 | NA | TRBJ2-1
ASSIARKNIQY | TRBV19 | NA | NA | TRBJ2-4
ASKRGDRAPYEQY | TRBV5-1 | TRBD1 | once | TRBJ2-7
ASSWAPGDTQY | TRBV5-1 | NA | NA | TRBJ2-3
ASSSTGVYGYT | TRBV7-9 | NA | NA | TRBJ1-2
ASRGQGWTGELF | TRBV28 | TRBD1 | NA | TRBJ2-2
ASSLGQISLTQY | TRBV5-1 | NA | NA | TRBJ2-5
ASSIPGTGVLYGYT | TRBV19 | TRBD1 | NA | TRBJ1-2
ASSHRGGTDTQY | TRBV5-1 | NA | NA | TRBJ2-3
AWTWRDYGYT | TRBV30 | NA | NA | TRBJ1-2
ASSSYGTGGTEAF | TRBV6-1 | TRBD1 | NA | TRBJ1-1
ASSPGTSGRARGPYEQY | TRBV27 | TRBD2 | NA | TRBJ2-7
ASSLGGESPEAF | TRBV5-4 | NA | NA | TRBJ1-1
ASSSGTSGSIVFYEQY | TRBV2 | TRBD2 | NA | TRBJ2-7
ASSLWENYGYT | TRBV7-8 | NA | once | TRBJ1-2
ASSQTGGNYSPKLYGYT | TRBV5-6 | TRBD1 | NA | TRBJ1-2
ASSKMGTQTDTQY | TRBV19 | NA | NA | TRBJ2-3
ASSYETGADTQY | TRBV5-1 | TRBD1 | NA | TRBJ2-3
ASSILASGNQETQY | TRBV19 | TRBD2 | NA | NA
ASSRDRDYGYT | TRBV2 | NA | NA | TRBJ1-2
SVRYAGAYNEQF | TRBV29-1 | TRBD2 | NA | TRBJ2-1
ATSRDFRDGRRLNTEAF | TRBV15 | NA | NA | TRBJ1-1
ASSLAPGGYNEQF | TRBV7-9 | NA | NA | TRBJ2-1
ASRPGQGASSYT | TRBV9 | TRBD1 | few | TRBJ1-2
ASSQPRQGAYEQY | TRBV11-1 | TRBD1 | NA | TRBJ2-7
AWARSYEQF | TRBV30 | NA | NA | TRBJ2-1
ASSRDGSYEQY | TRBV2 | NA | NA | TRBJ2-7
ASSFSGRAEETQY | TRBV6-5 | TRBD2 | NA | TRBJ2-5
ASSLAHRGRVPYEQY | TRBV11-1 | NA | NA | TRBJ2-7
ASSGTGQRSGNTIY | TRBV5-6 | TRBD1 | NA | TRBJ1-3
AWSVFQGAGETQY | TRBV30 | TRBD1 | NA | TRBJ2-5
ASHFFGGELF | TRBV2 | NA | NA | TRBJ2-2